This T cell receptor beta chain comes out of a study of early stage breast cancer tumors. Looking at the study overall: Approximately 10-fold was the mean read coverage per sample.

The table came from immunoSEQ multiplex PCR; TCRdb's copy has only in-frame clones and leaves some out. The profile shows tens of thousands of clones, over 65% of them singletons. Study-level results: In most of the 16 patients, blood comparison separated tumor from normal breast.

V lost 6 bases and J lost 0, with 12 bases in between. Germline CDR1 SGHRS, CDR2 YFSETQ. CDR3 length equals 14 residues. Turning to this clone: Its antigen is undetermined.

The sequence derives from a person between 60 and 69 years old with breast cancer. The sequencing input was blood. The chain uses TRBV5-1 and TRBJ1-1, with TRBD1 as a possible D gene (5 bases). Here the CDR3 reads CASTRDGVNTEAFF. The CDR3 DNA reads TGCGCCAGCACCAGGGACGGAGTGAACACTGAAGCTTTCTTT.